This T cell receptor (beta chain) was sequenced during a study of blood T cell repertoires in COVID-19. CDR3 length equals 11 residues. The germline gives CDR1 DFQATT, CDR2 SNEGSKA (reference sequence). Data came from immunoSEQ multiplex PCR; TCRdb stores just in-frame clones and leaves some out. The sample carries about 230,000 clones, about 90% recorded once. The chain is built from TRBV20-1 and TRBJ2-3; possibly TRBD2 for D (6 bases). The sequencing input was PBMCs or T cells enriched from blood (not recorded which). The clonotype originates from a young woman who had been exposed to COVID-19. The CDR3 coding sequence is TGCAGATGCGGGGCAATAGATACGCAGTATTTT. The encoded protein is CRCGAIDTQYF.